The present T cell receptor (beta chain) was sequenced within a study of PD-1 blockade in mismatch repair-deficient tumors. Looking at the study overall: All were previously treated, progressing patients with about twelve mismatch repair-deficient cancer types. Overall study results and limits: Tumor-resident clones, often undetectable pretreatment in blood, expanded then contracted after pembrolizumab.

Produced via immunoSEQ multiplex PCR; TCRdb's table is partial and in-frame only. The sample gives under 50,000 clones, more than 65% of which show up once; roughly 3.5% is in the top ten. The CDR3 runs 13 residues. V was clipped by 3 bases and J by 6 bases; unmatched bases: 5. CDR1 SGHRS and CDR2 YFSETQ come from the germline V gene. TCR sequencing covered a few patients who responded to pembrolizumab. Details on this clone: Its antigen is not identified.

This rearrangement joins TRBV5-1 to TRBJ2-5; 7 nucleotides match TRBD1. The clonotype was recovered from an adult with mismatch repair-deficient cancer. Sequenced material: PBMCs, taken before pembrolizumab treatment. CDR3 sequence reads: CASSYSGQQTQYF. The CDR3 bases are TGCGCCAGCAGCTACTCGGGACAGCAGACCCAGTACTTC.